The text below deals with one T cell receptor beta chain. These data belong to a study of T cells in Graves' hyperthyroidism and ophthalmopathy. Germline loops: CDR1 SGHTA, CDR2 FQGNSA. V dropped 8 bases and J dropped 0; count of bases not matched to a gene: 3. The CDR3 has 15 amino acids. TCR beta CDR3 regions were amplified from RNA. With the HTBI primer set, the TCR CDR3 went through a first round of RT-PCR. TCRdb reanalysed the multiplex PCR reads using MiXCR and keeps one entry per CDR3 protein. The sample includes some 510,000 distinct CDR3 sequences, around 21% of them seen just once. Specimen: blood. V is TRBV7-2 and J is TRBJ2-2; 10 nucleotides match TRBD2. This receptor was obtained from a man aged 18 to 35 with Graves' hyperthyroidism. The CDR3 here is CASGLAAANTGELFF. The CDR3 DNA reads TGTGCCAGCGGACTAGCGGCAGCGAACACCGGGGAGCTGTTTTTT.